A single sample is the source of the 5 T cell receptor beta chains below, sequenced in a study of T cell responses to AZD1222 COVID-19 vaccine. Clones were sequenced by immunoSEQ multiplex PCR, and TCRdb holds only the in-frame ones, with some missing. The sample has over 130,000 clones, roughly nine tenths seen once; the top ten hold 2.5% to 3.5%. The specimen comprised peripheral blood, sampled 28 days after the second AZD1222 dose. The receptors here all came from an adult who received the AZD1222 COVID-19 vaccine.

This chain links TRBV29-1 with TRBJ1-1; 7 nucleotides align to TRBD1. V dropped 5 bases and J dropped 5; count of bases not matched to a gene: 5. The CDR3 sequence is 12 residues long. In germline, CDR1 is SQVTM, CDR2 ANQGSEA. CDR3 bases: TGCAGCGTTCGTCCAGGGGGTACTGAAGCTTTCTTT. It is translated as CSVRPGGTEAFF. Full variable domain (missing parts from reference TRBV29-1 and TRBJ1-1): SAVISQKPSRDICQRGTSLTIQCQVDSQVTMMFWYRQQPGQSLTLIATANQGSEATYESGFVIDKFPISRPNLTFSTLTVSNMSPEDSSIYLCSVRPGGTEAFFGQGTRLTVV.

The chain has TRBV6-6 and TRBJ1-5, with 7 bases lining up with TRBD1. The V gene's germline CDR1 is MNHNY and CDR2 SVGAGI (reference sequence). The CDR3 is 17 amino acids. J gave up 4 bases and V 5 bases, and 14 bases lay outside the gene matches. CDR3 sequence (DNA): TGTGCCAGCAGTCGTTTACCTTCCGGGACAGCTAATCAGCCCCAGCATTTT. It yields the protein CASSRLPSGTANQPQHF.

This clone was counted a few times. The chain combines TRBV19 with TRBJ1-2, with TRBD1 identical over 7 bases. Germline trimming cut 3 bases from V and 4 bases from J; bases unmatched to any gene: 5. CDR1 and CDR2 from the germline V gene are LNHDA and SQIVND (reference sequence). The CDR3 runs 14 residues. The CDR3 is CASSIPGTAYGYTF. In DNA, the CDR3 is TGTGCCAGTAGTATCCCCGGGACAGCCTATGGCTACACCTTC.

The V and J genes are TRBV19 and TRBJ2-6; no clear D gene. Trimming left V 4 bases short and J 0 bases short, with 7 bases between. Germline loops: CDR1 LNHDA, CDR2 SQIVND (reference sequence). The CDR3 consists of 15 residues. CDR3 nucleotides: TGTGCCAGTAGTAGGAGTAGCTCTGGGGCCAACGTCCTGACTTTC. Translating gives CASSRSSSGANVLTF.

The V call is TRBV6-5, the J call TRBJ1-3; 7 nucleotides align to TRBD1. J was trimmed by 0 bases and V by 4 bases; bases with no gene match: 3. This CDR3 has 15 residues. CDR1 and CDR2 (germline): MNHEY, SVGAGI. CDR3 residues: CASSFQGDSGNTIYF. The CDR3, as DNA: TGTGCCAGCAGTTTCCAGGGGGACTCTGGAAACACCATATATTTT.